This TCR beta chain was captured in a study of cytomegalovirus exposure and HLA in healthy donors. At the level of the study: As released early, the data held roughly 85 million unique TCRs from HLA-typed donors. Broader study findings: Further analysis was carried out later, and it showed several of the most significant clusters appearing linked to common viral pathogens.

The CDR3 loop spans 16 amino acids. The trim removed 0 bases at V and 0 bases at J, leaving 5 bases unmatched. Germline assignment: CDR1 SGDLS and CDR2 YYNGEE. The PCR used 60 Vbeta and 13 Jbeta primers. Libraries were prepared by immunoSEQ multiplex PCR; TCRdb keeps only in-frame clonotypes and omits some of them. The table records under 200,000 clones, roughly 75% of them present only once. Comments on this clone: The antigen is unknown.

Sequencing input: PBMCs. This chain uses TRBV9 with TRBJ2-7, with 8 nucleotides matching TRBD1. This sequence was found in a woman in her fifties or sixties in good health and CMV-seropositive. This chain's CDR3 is CASSVASGQDSYEQYF. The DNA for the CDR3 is TGTGCCAGCAGCGTAGCTTCGGGACAGGACTCCTACGAGCAGTACTTC.